A single sample is the source of the 31 T cell receptor beta chains below, sequenced in a study of blood T cell repertoires in COVID-19. Sequencing was performed with immunoSEQ multiplex PCR; in TCRdb, only in-frame clones are kept and a portion is missing. In the table there are 35,000 or so clones, 75% to 90% of which are singletons. The sequenced material came from peripheral blood. These receptors were obtained from a man in his sixties or seventies with acute or convalescent COVID-19.

J is TRBJ2-1 and V is TRBV18, with 7 bases fitting TRBD2. V shed 2 bases, J shed 4 bases, and the junction held 8 bases outside the gene matches. Germline loops: CDR1 KGHSH, CDR2 LQKENI. The CDR3 is 16 residues long. The CDR3 bases are TGTGCCAGCTCACCAGGTGGCGGGAGTTCATACAATGAGCAGTTCTTC. It codes for CASSPGGGSSYNEQFF. Together with reference TRBV18 and TRBJ2-1, the CDR3 gives the full variable domain: NAGVMQNPRHLVRRRGQEARLRCSPMKGHSHVYWYRQLPEEGLKFMVYLQKENIIDESGMPKERFSAEFPKEGPSILRIQQVVRGDSAAYFCASSPGGGSSYNEQFFGPGTRLTVL.

The rearrangement links TRBV5-5 to TRBJ2-3; a possible D gene is TRBD2 (5 bases). This CDR3 contains 15 residues. Germline values: CDR1 SGHKS, CDR2 YYEKEE (reference sequence). The V end was cut by 8 bases, the J end by 2 bases, with 18 bases between. CDR3 loop: CASKGAGKDTDTQYF. CDR3 DNA: TGTGCCAGTAAGGGAGCCGGTAAAGACACAGATACGCAGTATTTT.

V is TRBV7-2 and J is TRBJ1-2, with D possibly matching TRBD1 (5 bases). The V gene lost 5 bases and the J gene lost 3 bases, with 13 bases spanning the gap. The length of the CDR3 is 14 residues. The V gene's germline CDR1 is SGHTA and CDR2 FQGNSA. The DNA for the CDR3 is TGTGCCAGCAGCGTTGACGGGACTTACTATGGCTACACCTTC. Its protein product is CASSVDGTYYGYTF.

V and J are TRBV7-6 and TRBJ2-5, with TRBD1 identical over 9 bases. The trim removed 3 bases at V and 3 bases at J, leaving 8 bases unmatched. Germline CDR1 reads SGHVS; CDR2 reads FNYEAQ. This CDR3 region has 16 residues. The CDR3, as DNA: TGTGCCAGCAGCTTGGGTGGGACAGGGAAAAAAGAGACCCAGTACTTC. Translating it yields CASSLGGTGKKETQYF.

The gene calls are TRBV4-3 and TRBJ2-1; 10 nucleotides match TRBD2. V trimming: 1 base; J trimming: 5 bases; junction bases outside the gene matches: 2. CDR3 length: 15 residues. Per germline, CDR1 LGHNA and CDR2 YSLEER. The CDR3 region has the DNA TGCGCCAGCAGCCAAGTCCTAGCGGGGGACAATGAGCAGTTCTTC. As protein: CASSQVLAGDNEQFF.

The chain combines TRBV2 with TRBJ2-2, with D possibly TRBD2 on 6 matching bases. This CDR3 comprises 13 residues. Germline lookup yields CDR1 SNHLY and CDR2 FYNNEI. Trimming took 4 bases from V and 6 from J, leaving 9 bases between them. CDR3 DNA sequence: TGTGCCAGCAGTGTGGGGGAGGCCGGGGAGCTGTTTTTT. This codes for CASSVGEAGELFF.

The rearrangement uses TRBV10-3 and TRBJ2-3; a possible D gene is TRBD2 (5 bases). The CDR3 extends over 15 amino acids. The germline gives CDR1 ENHRY, CDR2 SYGVKD. V dropped 6 bases and J dropped 4 bases, with 17 bases sitting between them. This chain's CDR3 is CAISRGASAPDTQYF. In nucleotides, the CDR3 is TGTGCCATCAGCCGGGGAGCCTCCGCACCAGATACGCAGTATTTT.

The table lists this clone with a count of one. The J gene is TRBJ2-5, the V gene TRBV5-4, with TRBD1 identical over 10 bases. Unmatched junction bases numbered 3, after V lost 0 bases and J lost 1 base. Germline V CDR1 and CDR2: SGHNT, YYREEE (reference sequence). The CDR3 is 16 amino acids. CDR3 sequence: CASSLGRDRGQETQYF. For the CDR3, the DNA is TGTGCCAGCAGCTTGGGCCGGGACAGGGGCCAAGAGACCCAGTACTTC.

The chain combines TRBV7-3 with TRBJ1-4; the match to TRBD1 covers 12 bases. Germline loops: CDR1 SGHTA, CDR2 FQGTGA. This CDR3 is built from 18 residues. V lost 5 bases and J lost 3; bases outside the gene matches: 10. In nucleotides, the CDR3 is TGTGCCAGCAGCGCCACCGGGACAGGGGGCAATGCTAATGAAAAACTGTTTTTT. It is translated as CASSATGTGGNANEKLFF.

V gene TRBV7-3 combines with J gene TRBJ1-1; D perhaps matches TRBD1 (6 bases). Germline CDR1 reads SGHTA; CDR2 reads FQGTGA. The CDR3 runs to 14 residues. V was shortened by 1 base and J by 5 bases, with 11 bases between the two germline ends. The CDR3 coding sequence is TGTGCCAGCAGCTTAAGACAGGTTCGGACTGAAGCTTTCTTT. Translation: CASSLRQVRTEAFF. The full variable domain, with the rest looked up from reference TRBV7-3 and TRBJ1-1, is GAGVSQTPSNKVTEKGKYVELRCDPISGHTALYWYRQSLGQGPEFLIYFQGTGAADDSGLPNDRFFAVRPEGSVSTLKIQRTERGDSAVYLCASSLRQVRTEAFFGQGTRLTVV.

The rearrangement links TRBV5-5 to TRBJ1-1, with 7 positions matching TRBD1. The CDR3 length is 14 residues. CDR1 and CDR2 from the germline V gene are SGHKS and YYEKEE (reference sequence). V gave up 4 bases and J gave up 1 base; unmatched junction bases: 4. This CDR3 reads CASSPGQRNTEAFF. The CDR3, as DNA: TGTGCCAGCAGCCCGGGACAGAGGAACACTGAAGCTTTCTTT.

The chain carries TRBV4-1 and TRBJ1-4; TRBD1 agrees at 11 bases. This CDR3 contains 15 residues. The V segment lost 0 bases and the J segment 7 bases; nucleotides outside the gene matches: 1. The germline CDR1 and CDR2 sequences are MGHRA and YSYEKL. The CDR3 region has the DNA TGCGCCAGCAGCCAAGATGGGACAGGGGGTGAAAAACTGTTTTTT. Translation: CASSQDGTGGEKLFF.

This chain joins TRBV16 and TRBJ2-7; the match to TRBD2 covers 10 bases. The V gene's germline CDR1 is KGHSY and CDR2 FQNENV. Trimming cost V 6 bases and J 6 bases; bases outside gene matches: 11. This CDR3 is built from 15 residues. The chain's CDR3 is CASSPLAGESSEQYF. For the CDR3, the DNA is TGTGCCAGCAGTCCTCTAGCGGGAGAGAGTAGCGAGCAGTACTTC. Using reference TRBV16 and TRBJ2-7 for the parts outside the CDR3, the full variable domain is GEEVAQTPKHLVRGEGQKAKLYCAPIKGHSYVFWYQQVLKNEFKFLISFQNENVFDETGMPKERFSAKCLPNSPCSLEIQATKLEDSAVYFCASSPLAGESSEQYFGPGTRLTVT.

The J gene is TRBJ1-2, the V gene TRBV12-3 or TRBV12-4; D not certain. The V end was cut by 6 bases, the J end by 13 bases, with 21 bases between. This CDR3 is 13 amino acids long. In nucleotides, the CDR3 is TGTGCCAGCAGCCAAGACGGCGAAGGCAGGCGCACCTTC. It encodes CASSQDGEGRRTF.

The CDR3, as DNA: TGTGCCAGCAGTTGGGGTAAGAGCGGGGAGAACACCGGGGAGCTGTTTTTT. Protein sequence: CASSWGKSGENTGELFF. The V call is TRBV5-4, the J call TRBJ2-2; 7 nucleotides agree with TRBD2. Germline V gene data show CDR1 as SGHNT and CDR2 as YYREEE (reference sequence). The CDR3 is 17 residues long. With V trimmed by 5 bases and J by 1 base, 11 bases remained unmatched.

The chain joins TRBV5-1 to TRBJ2-1; 12 nucleotides align to TRBD2. Germline CDR1 SGHRS, CDR2 YFSETQ. There are 16 residues in the CDR3. With V trimmed by 4 bases and J by 7 bases, 9 bases remained unmatched. The CDR3 DNA sequence: TGCGCCAGCAGCATACAGGGGACTAGCGGGTTGAATGAGCAGTTCTTC. It encodes CASSIQGTSGLNEQFF.

The chain links TRBV18 to TRBJ2-5; D is perhaps TRBD1 (6 bases). The V and J ends lost 3 bases and 4 bases respectively, with 12 bases between them. This CDR3 has 14 residues. Germline V gene data show CDR1 as KGHSH and CDR2 as LQKENI. The CDR3 sequence is CASSPQGSRETQYF. In DNA, the CDR3 is TGTGCCAGCTCACCCCAGGGGTCGAGAGAGACCCAGTACTTC. The entire variable domain, with the rest obtained from reference TRBV18 and TRBJ2-5, is as follows: NAGVMQNPRHLVRRRGQEARLRCSPMKGHSHVYWYRQLPEEGLKFMVYLQKENIIDESGMPKERFSAEFPKEGPSILRIQQVVRGDSAAYFCASSPQGSRETQYFGPGTRLLVL.

The chain combines TRBV6-6 with TRBJ2-5, with D tentatively TRBD1 (6 bases). CDR1 and CDR2 (germline): MNHNY, SVGAGI (reference sequence). CDR3 length: 16 residues. Trimming took off 6 bases at V and 5 bases at J, with 22 bases between the two ends. The CDR3 loop reads CASSPILETGLETQYF. For the CDR3, the DNA is TGTGCCAGCAGCCCTATCTTGGAAACAGGGCTGGAGACCCAGTACTTC.

This chain links TRBV3-1 (or the pseudogene TRBV3-2) with TRBJ2-1, with 10 positions matching TRBD2. This CDR3 contains 15 residues. Trimming cost V 3 bases and J 8 bases; bases outside gene matches: 7. CDR1 LGHDT and CDR2 YNNKEL come from the germline V gene (reference sequence). The DNA for the CDR3 is TGTGCCAGCAGCCAGGAGGGACTAGCGAAAGATGAGCAGTTCTTC. Its protein product is CASSQEGLAKDEQFF.

V usage is TRBV4-2 and J usage is TRBJ1-4; 8 bases fit TRBD1. The CDR3 totals 14 residues. With 1 base clipped from V and 6 bases from J, the junction kept 1 base outside the gene matches. From germline, CDR1 is LGHNA and CDR2 YNFKEQ. The CDR3 protein is CASSQVTGDEKLFF. Written as DNA, the CDR3 is TGTGCCAGCAGCCAAGTGACAGGGGATGAAAAACTGTTTTTT.

V usage is TRBV6-5 and J usage is TRBJ2-3; 11 bases agree with TRBD2. Germline values: CDR1 MNHEY, CDR2 SVGAGI. CDR3 length: 15 amino acids. The J segment lost 5 bases and the V segment lost 5 bases, leaving 6 bases of the junction unmatched. The CDR3 DNA reads TGTGCCAGCAGTCTACTAGCGGGAGTGGTAGATACGCAGTATTTT. It is translated as CASSLLAGVVDTQYF.

J is TRBJ2-1 and V is TRBV7-3, with a possible D match to TRBD2 (5 bases). V lost 2 bases and J 10 bases, leaving 9 bases between the germline ends. Germline CDR1 reads SGHTA; CDR2 reads FQGTGA. This CDR3 contains 12 residues. The DNA of the CDR3 is TGTGCCAGCAGCTTAGTCGGGGAAGAGCAGTTCTTC. Its translation is CASSLVGEEQFF.

The chain employs TRBV3-1 (or the pseudogene TRBV3-2) and TRBJ2-1; 9 bases line up with TRBD2. With 5 bases clipped from V and 7 bases from J, the junction kept 12 bases outside the gene matches. The CDR3 consists of 16 residues. Germline lookup yields CDR1 LGHDT and CDR2 YNNKEL (reference sequence). The CDR3 nucleotides read TGTGCCAGCAGCAATCTACCAGCGGGAGGATGGAATGAGCAGTTCTTC. Translated, it gives CASSNLPAGGWNEQFF.

This clone occurred once. This chain links TRBV12-3 or TRBV12-4 with TRBJ1-4; tentative D call: TRBD1 (6 bases). The CDR3 totals 13 residues. The V and J ends lost 5 bases and 8 bases respectively, with 12 bases between them. The CDR3: CASSPRGSEKLFF. The DNA for the CDR3 is TGTGCCAGCAGTCCTAGGGGGTCCGAAAAACTGTTTTTT.

The rearrangement uses TRBV21-1 and TRBJ2-4; the D call of TRBD1 is as the table states it, not checked on the DNA. TRBV21-1 is a recognized pseudogene. CDR3 length: 18 residues. The CDR3 loop is CASSKERQSTVAKNIQYF. The CDR3 nucleotides are TGTGCCAGCAGCAAAGAGAGACAGTCCACCGTAGCCAAAAACATTCAGTACTTC.

The chain employs TRBV7-3 and TRBJ2-6, with a tentative D call TRBD2 (6 bases). The CDR3 loop spans 15 amino acids. With 5 bases removed from V and 2 bases from J, the gap between germline ends came to 10 bases. CDR1 SGHTA and CDR2 FQGTGA come from the germline V gene. The CDR3 region is CASSRPGAGANVLTF. CDR3 nucleotides: TGTGCCAGCAGCCGTCCGGGGGCTGGGGCCAACGTCCTGACTTTC.

The chain couples TRBV19 to TRBJ1-4, with D maybe TRBD1 (6 bases). The germline CDR1 and CDR2 sequences are LNHDA and SQIVND (reference sequence). V shed 4 bases and J shed 0 bases, with 9 bases lying between them. This CDR3 region has 15 residues. CDR3 DNA sequence: TGTGCCAGTAGTACAAGACAGGCAACTAATGAAAAACTGTTTTTT. This codes for CASSTRQATNEKLFF.

The chain uses TRBV7-8 and TRBJ2-1; D gene uncertain. CDR3 length: 11 amino acids. V was trimmed by 5 bases and J by 12 bases, leaving 11 bases between them. Germline V lookup: CDR1 SGHVS, CDR2 FQNEAQ. CDR3 amino acids: CASSIMGWQFF. In nucleotides, the CDR3 is TGTGCCAGCAGCATTATGGGCTGGCAGTTCTTC.

The genes are TRBV18 and TRBJ2-2; 9 bases agree with TRBD1. With 5 bases clipped from V and 3 bases from J, the junction kept 4 bases outside the gene matches. Germline values: CDR1 KGHSH, CDR2 LQKENI. The CDR3 is 15 residues long. CDR3 DNA: TGTGCCAGCTCATCCGACAGGGGGGACACCGGGGAGCTGTTTTTT. It is translated as CASSSDRGDTGELFF.

CDR3 sequence reads: CASSFTTGNEQFF. As DNA, the CDR3 is TGCGCCAGCAGCTTTACCACCGGGAATGAGCAGTTCTTC. The chain couples TRBV5-1 to TRBJ2-1; D gene uncertain. V was cut by 2 bases and J by 7 bases, with 10 bases left in between. The CDR3 length is 13 residues. Germline assignment: CDR1 SGHRS and CDR2 YFSETQ.

V is TRBV9 and J is TRBJ1-6; no reliable D call. The CDR3 extends over 13 amino acids. The V and J ends lost 2 bases and 8 bases respectively, with 8 bases between them. From germline, CDR1 is SGDLS and CDR2 YYNGEE. CDR3: CASSVGRYSPLHF. CDR3 sequence (DNA): TGTGCCAGCAGCGTGGGGAGGTATTCACCCCTCCACTTT.